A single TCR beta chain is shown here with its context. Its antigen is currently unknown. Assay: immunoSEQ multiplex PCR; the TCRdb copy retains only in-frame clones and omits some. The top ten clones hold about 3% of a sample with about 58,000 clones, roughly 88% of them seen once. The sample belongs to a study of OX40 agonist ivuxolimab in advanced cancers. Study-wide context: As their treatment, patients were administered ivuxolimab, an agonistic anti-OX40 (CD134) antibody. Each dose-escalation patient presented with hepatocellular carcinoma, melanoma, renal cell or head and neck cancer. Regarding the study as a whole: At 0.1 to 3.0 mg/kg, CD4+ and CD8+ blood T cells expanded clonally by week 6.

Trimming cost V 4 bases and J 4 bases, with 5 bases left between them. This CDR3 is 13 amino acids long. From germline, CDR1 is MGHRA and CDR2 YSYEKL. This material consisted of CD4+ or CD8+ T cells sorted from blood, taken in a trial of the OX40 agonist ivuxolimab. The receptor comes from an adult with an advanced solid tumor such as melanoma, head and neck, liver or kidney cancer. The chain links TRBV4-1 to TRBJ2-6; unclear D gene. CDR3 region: CASSLLGANVLTF. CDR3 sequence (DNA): TGCGCCAGCAGCCTACTGGGGGCCAACGTCCTGACTTTC.